The rows below give T cell receptor beta chains drawn from one sample of a study of T cells in Graves' hyperthyroidism and ophthalmopathy. TCRdb analysed the multiplex PCR reads with MiXCR anew, one entry per CDR3 protein. The sample lists 200,000 to 250,000 distinct CDR3 sequences, around 17% seen once, with over 45% in the top ten. Sequences were obtained from blood. The receptors were gathered from a woman aged 50 to 65 with Graves' hyperthyroidism. Each CDR3 is given with its conserved first and last residue. Fields, in order: CDR3 length, J gene, V gene, D gene, clone size, CDR3 DNA, CDR3 protein. A D gene is named only where the DNA matches it firmly. A row's size may be missing; if present it is once, few, many or a size class.

CDR3 length: 15; J gene: TRBJ2-5; V gene: TRBV27; D gene: TRBD2; clone size: many; CDR3 DNA: TGTGCCAGCAGTGCACTAGCGGGAGTTCGGGAGACCCAGTACTTC; CDR3 protein: CASSALAGVRETQYF
CDR3 length: 12; J gene: TRBJ1-6; V gene: TRBV6-1; D gene: -; clone size: few; CDR3 DNA: TGTGCCAGCAGACAGTATAATTCACCCCTCCACTTT; CDR3 protein: CASRQYNSPLHF
CDR3 length: 15; J gene: TRBJ1-2; V gene: TRBV12-3/TRBV12-4; D gene: TRBD1; clone size: many; CDR3 DNA: TGTGCCAGCAGTTTATACAGGGGAACCAACTATGGCTACACCTTC; CDR3 protein: CASSLYRGTNYGYTF
CDR3 length: 14; J gene: TRBJ2-3; V gene: TRBV7-6; D gene: -; clone size: -; CDR3 DNA: TGTGCCAGCAGCCTCGGCAGGGAACAAGATACGCAGTATTTT; CDR3 protein: CASSLGREQDTQYF
CDR3 length: 13; J gene: TRBJ2-7; V gene: TRBV28; D gene: TRBD1; clone size: -; CDR3 DNA: TGTGCCAGCACCCTCCGGGACAGGGACGAGCAGTACTTC; CDR3 protein: CASTLRDRDEQYF
CDR3 length: 13; J gene: TRBJ1-1; V gene: TRBV6-5; D gene: -; clone size: many; CDR3 DNA: TGTGCCAGCAGTTACGGCAGGAACACTGAAGCTTTCTTT; CDR3 protein: CASSYGRNTEAFF
CDR3 length: 13; J gene: TRBJ1-5; V gene: TRBV3-1; D gene: -; clone size: many; CDR3 DNA: TGTGCCAGCAGCCAAGACGTCAATCAGCCCCAGCATTTT; CDR3 protein: CASSQDVNQPQHF
CDR3 length: 15; J gene: TRBJ1-1; V gene: TRBV24-1; D gene: -; clone size: many; CDR3 DNA: TGTGCCACCAGGAACTCAGGGGAAGGTAGGACTGAAGCTTTCTTT; CDR3 protein: CATRNSGEGRTEAFF
CDR3 length: 14; J gene: TRBJ2-7; V gene: TRBV5-1; D gene: -; clone size: many; CDR3 DNA: TGCGCCAGCAGCTTCGGGACTCACTCCTACGAGCAGTACTTC; CDR3 protein: CASSFGTHSYEQYF
CDR3 length: 17; J gene: TRBJ2-2; V gene: TRBV11-3; D gene: TRBD1; clone size: -; CDR3 DNA: TGTGCCAGCAGCTCCCCACCTGGACAGGGGACTACCGGGGAGCTGTTTTTT; CDR3 protein: CASSSPPGQGTTGELFF
CDR3 length: 16; J gene: TRBJ2-7; V gene: TRBV27; D gene: TRBD2; clone size: many; CDR3 DNA: TGTGCCAGCAGTTTATCGGGACTAGCGGGTAGCTACGAGCAGTACTTC; CDR3 protein: CASSLSGLAGSYEQYF
CDR3 length: 15; J gene: TRBJ1-5; V gene: TRBV28; D gene: TRBD1; clone size: few; CDR3 DNA: TGTGCCAGCAGCCATGGGACAGGACAGAATCAGCCCCAGCATTTT; CDR3 protein: CASSHGTGQNQPQHF
CDR3 length: 13; J gene: TRBJ2-1; V gene: TRBV7-3; D gene: -; clone size: many; CDR3 DNA: TGTGCCAGCAGCTTAGGGACGCATAATGAGCAGTTCTTC; CDR3 protein: CASSLGTHNEQFF
CDR3 length: 11; J gene: TRBJ2-7; V gene: TRBV29-1; D gene: -; clone size: many; CDR3 DNA: TGCAGCGTGTTGGTTTCCTACGAGCAGTACTTC; CDR3 protein: CSVLVSYEQYF
CDR3 length: 13; J gene: TRBJ2-1; V gene: TRBV7-9; D gene: -; clone size: many; CDR3 DNA: TGTGCCAGCAGCAGAATAGGTGGGGATGAGCAGTTCTTC; CDR3 protein: CASSRIGGDEQFF
CDR3 length: 15; J gene: TRBJ2-5; V gene: TRBV12-3/TRBV12-4; D gene: TRBD1; clone size: many; CDR3 DNA: TGTGCCAGCAGTGTAAGAGACAGGGGGATCGAGACCCAGTACTTC; CDR3 protein: CASSVRDRGIETQYF
CDR3 length: 15; J gene: TRBJ2-7; V gene: TRBV28; D gene: TRBD1; clone size: many; CDR3 DNA: TGTGCCAGCACTACGCCGGGACAGGGAGCTCACGAGCAGTACTTC; CDR3 protein: CASTTPGQGAHEQYF
CDR3 length: 14; J gene: TRBJ1-5; V gene: TRBV15; D gene: TRBD1; clone size: few; CDR3 DNA: TGTGCCACCACCCCAGACAGGGGAATCCAGCCCCAGCATTTT; CDR3 protein: CATTPDRGIQPQHF
CDR3 length: 14; J gene: TRBJ2-3; V gene: TRBV9; D gene: -; clone size: many; CDR3 DNA: TGTGCCAGCAGCGTAGTATCGGGCACAGATACGCAGTATTTT; CDR3 protein: CASSVVSGTDTQYF
CDR3 length: 15; J gene: TRBJ2-2; V gene: TRBV7-9; D gene: -; clone size: -; CDR3 DNA: TGTGCCAGCAGCTCCCCAGGGCAGCGAACCGGGGAGCTGTTTTTT; CDR3 protein: CASSSPGQRTGELFF
CDR3 length: 15; J gene: TRBJ1-6; V gene: TRBV20-1; D gene: -; clone size: many; CDR3 DNA: TGCAGTGCTAGAGGCCTAGGCAGAGAGAATTCACCCCTCCACTTT; CDR3 protein: CSARGLGRENSPLHF
CDR3 length: 16; J gene: TRBJ2-1; V gene: TRBV28; D gene: TRBD2; clone size: few; CDR3 DNA: TGTGCCAGCAGTTTTGGCCTCGGGAGGAGTATCTATGAGCAGTTCTTC; CDR3 protein: CASSFGLGRSIYEQFF
CDR3 length: 14; J gene: TRBJ2-1; V gene: TRBV7-9; D gene: -; clone size: many; CDR3 DNA: TGTGCCAGCAGCTTACAGGGGTCTCTCGATGAGCAGTTCTTC; CDR3 protein: CASSLQGSLDEQFF